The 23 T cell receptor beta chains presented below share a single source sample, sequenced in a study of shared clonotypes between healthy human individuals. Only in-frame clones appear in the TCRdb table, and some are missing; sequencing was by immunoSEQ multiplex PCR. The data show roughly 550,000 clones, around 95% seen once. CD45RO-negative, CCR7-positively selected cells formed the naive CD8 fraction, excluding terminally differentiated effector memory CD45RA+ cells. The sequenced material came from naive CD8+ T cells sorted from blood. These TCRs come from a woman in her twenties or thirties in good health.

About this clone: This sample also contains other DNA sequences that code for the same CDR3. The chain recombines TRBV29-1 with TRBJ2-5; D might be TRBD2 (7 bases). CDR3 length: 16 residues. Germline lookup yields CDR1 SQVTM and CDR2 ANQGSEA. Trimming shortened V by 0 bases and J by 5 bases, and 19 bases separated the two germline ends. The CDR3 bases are TGCAGCGTTGAAGATCCGGAACGGGGGGCGCGGGAGACCCAGTACTTC. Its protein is CSVEDPERGARETQYF.

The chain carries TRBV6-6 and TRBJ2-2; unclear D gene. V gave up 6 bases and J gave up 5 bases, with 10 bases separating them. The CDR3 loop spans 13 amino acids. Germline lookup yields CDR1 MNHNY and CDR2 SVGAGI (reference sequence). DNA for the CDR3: TGTGCCAGCAGCTGGGTCACGACCGGGGAGCTGTTTTTT. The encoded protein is CASSWVTTGELFF.

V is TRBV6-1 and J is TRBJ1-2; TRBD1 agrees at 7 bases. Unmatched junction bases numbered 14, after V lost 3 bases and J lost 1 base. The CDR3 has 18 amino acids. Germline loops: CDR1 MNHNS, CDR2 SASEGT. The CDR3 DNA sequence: TGTGCCAGCAGTGAGGTCCGACAGGGCCAGCTCCTTAACTATGGCTACACCTTC. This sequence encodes CASSEVRQGQLLNYGYTF.

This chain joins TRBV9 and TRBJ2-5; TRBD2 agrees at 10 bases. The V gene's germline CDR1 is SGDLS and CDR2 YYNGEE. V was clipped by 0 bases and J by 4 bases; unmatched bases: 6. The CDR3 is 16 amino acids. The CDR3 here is CASSVEAGGLGETQYF. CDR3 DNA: TGTGCCAGCAGCGTAGAAGCGGGAGGGCTCGGAGAGACCCAGTACTTC. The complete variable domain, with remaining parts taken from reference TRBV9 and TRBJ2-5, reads DSGVTQTPKHLITATGQRVTLRCSPRSGDLSVYWYQQSLDQGLQFLIQYYNGEERAKGNILERFSAQQFPDLHSELNLSSLELGDSALYFCASSVEAGGLGETQYFGPGTRLLVL.

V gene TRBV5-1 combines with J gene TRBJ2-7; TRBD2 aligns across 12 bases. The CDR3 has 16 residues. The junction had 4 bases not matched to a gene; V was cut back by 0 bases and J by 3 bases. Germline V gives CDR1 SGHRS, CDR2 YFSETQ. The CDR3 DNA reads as TGCGCCAGCAGCTTGGCCCCGACTAGCGGGAGCTACGAGCAGTACTTC. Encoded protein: CASSLAPTSGSYEQYF.

The CDR3 spells CASSLTGYRGPSNQPQHF. CDR3 bases: TGTGCCAGCAGCTTAACGGGGTACAGGGGGCCTAGCAATCAGCCCCAGCATTTT. The J gene is TRBJ1-5, the V gene TRBV7-3, with 9 positions matching TRBD1. Germline-derived CDR1 and CDR2 are SGHTA and FQGTGA. The CDR3 consists of 18 residues. The ends lost 0 bases at V and 0 bases at J; junction bases unmatched: 6.

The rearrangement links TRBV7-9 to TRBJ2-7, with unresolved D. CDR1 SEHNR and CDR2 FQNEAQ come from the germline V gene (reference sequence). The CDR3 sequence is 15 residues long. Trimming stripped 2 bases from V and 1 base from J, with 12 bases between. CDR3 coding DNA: TGTGCCAGCAGCTTAAGCTTCGGCTTATCCTACGAGCAGTACTTC. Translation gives CASSLSFGLSYEQYF.

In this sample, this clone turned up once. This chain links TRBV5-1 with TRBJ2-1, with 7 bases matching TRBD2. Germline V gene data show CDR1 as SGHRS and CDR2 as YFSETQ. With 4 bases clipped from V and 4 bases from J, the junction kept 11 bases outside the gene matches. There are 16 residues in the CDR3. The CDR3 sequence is CASSQTSPLGYNEQFF. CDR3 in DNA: TGCGCCAGCAGCCAGACTAGCCCCCTTGGGTACAATGAGCAGTTCTTC.

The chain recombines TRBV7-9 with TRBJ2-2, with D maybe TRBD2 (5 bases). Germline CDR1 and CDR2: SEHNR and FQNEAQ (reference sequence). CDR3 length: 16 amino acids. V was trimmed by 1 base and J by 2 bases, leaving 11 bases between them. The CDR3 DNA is TGTGCCAGCAGCTTAGGCCCGGGGATTAACACCGGGGAGCTGTTTTTT. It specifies CASSLGPGINTGELFF. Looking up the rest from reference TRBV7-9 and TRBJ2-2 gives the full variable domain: DTGVSQNPRHKITKRGQNVTFRCDPISEHNRLYWYRQTLGQGPEFLTYFQNEAQLEKSRLLSDRFSAERPKGSFSTLEIQRTEQGDSAMYLCASSLGPGINTGELFFGEGSRLTVL.

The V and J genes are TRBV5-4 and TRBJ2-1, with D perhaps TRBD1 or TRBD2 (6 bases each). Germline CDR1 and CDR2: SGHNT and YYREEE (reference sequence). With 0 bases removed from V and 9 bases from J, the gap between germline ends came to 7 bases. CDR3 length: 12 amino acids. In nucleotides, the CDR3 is TGTGCCAGCAGCTTGGAGGGGGGTGAGCAGTTCTTC. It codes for CASSLEGGEQFF.

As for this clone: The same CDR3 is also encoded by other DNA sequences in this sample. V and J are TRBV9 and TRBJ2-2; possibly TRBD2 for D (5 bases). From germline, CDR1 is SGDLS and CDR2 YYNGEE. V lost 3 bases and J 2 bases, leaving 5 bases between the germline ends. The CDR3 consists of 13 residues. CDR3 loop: CASSASNTGELFF. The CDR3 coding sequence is TGTGCCAGCAGCGCTAGCAACACCGGGGAGCTGTTTTTT. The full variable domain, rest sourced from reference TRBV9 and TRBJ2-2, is DSGVTQTPKHLITATGQRVTLRCSPRSGDLSVYWYQQSLDQGLQFLIQYYNGEERAKGNILERFSAQQFPDLHSELNLSSLELGDSALYFCASSASNTGELFFGEGSRLTVL.

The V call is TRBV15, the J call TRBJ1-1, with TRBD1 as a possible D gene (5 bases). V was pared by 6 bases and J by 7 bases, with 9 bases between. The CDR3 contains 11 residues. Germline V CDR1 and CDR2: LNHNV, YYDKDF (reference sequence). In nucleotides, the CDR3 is TGTGCCACCAGGGACATTGGTGAAGCTTTCTTT. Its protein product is CATRDIGEAFF.

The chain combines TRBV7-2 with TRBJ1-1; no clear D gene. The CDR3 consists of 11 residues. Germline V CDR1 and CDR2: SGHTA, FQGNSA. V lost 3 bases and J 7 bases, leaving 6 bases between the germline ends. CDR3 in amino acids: CASSFFVEAFF. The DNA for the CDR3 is TGTGCCAGCAGCTTTTTTGTTGAAGCTTTCTTT.

CDR3 amino acids: CASSLVAGYTEAFF. The CDR3 coding sequence is TGTGCCAGCAGCTTAGTGGCCGGGTACACTGAAGCTTTCTTT. The V gene is TRBV11-2, the J gene TRBJ1-1; D call uncertain. CDR1 and CDR2 from the germline V gene are SGHAT and FQNNGV. The CDR3 extends over 14 amino acids. The ends were cut back, 1 base at V and 3 bases at J, with 9 bases in the middle.

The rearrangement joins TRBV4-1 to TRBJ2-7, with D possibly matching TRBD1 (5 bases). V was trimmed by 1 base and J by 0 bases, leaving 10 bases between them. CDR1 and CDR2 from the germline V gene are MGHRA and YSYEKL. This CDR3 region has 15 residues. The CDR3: CASSQVGATSYEQYF. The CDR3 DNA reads TGCGCCAGCAGCCAAGTTGGGGCTACCTCCTACGAGCAGTACTTC.

The CDR3 nucleotides read TGTGCCTGGAGAAGTGGCAGGGGGATGAACACTGAAGCTTTCTTT. It specifies CAWRSGRGMNTEAFF. This chain links TRBV30 with TRBJ1-1; TRBD1 matches at 7 bases. V lost 3 bases, J lost 0 bases, and 7 bases stayed unmatched. This CDR3 has 15 amino acids. The germline V gene encodes CDR1 GTSNPN and CDR2 SVGIG (reference sequence).

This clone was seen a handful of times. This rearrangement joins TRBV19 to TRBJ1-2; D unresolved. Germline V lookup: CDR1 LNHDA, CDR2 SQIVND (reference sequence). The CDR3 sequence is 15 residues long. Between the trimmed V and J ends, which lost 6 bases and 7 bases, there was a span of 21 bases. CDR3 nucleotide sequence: TGTGCCAGTAGAATCATGGAAGGACCTTTTTCTGGCTACACCTTC. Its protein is CASRIMEGPFSGYTF.

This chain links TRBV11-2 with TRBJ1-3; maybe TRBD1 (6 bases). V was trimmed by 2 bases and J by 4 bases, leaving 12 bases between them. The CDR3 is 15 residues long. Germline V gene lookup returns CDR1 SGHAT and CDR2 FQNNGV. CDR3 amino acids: CASSLLVGTGNTIYF. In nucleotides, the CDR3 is TGTGCCAGCAGCTTACTGGTCGGGACAGGAAACACCATATATTTT. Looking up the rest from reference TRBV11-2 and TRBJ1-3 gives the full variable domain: EAGVAQSPRYKIIEKRQSVAFWCNPISGHATLYWYQQILGQGPKLLIQFQNNGVVDDSQLPKDRFSAERLKGVDSTLKIQPAKLEDSAVYLCASSLLVGTGNTIYFGEGSWLTVV.

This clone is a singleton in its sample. The CDR3 sequence is CAWSVYINHYGYTF. In nucleotides, the CDR3 is TGTGCCTGGAGTGTATACATAAATCACTATGGCTACACCTTC. The rearrangement joins TRBV30 to TRBJ1-2; D is undetermined. Germline CDR1 GTSNPN, CDR2 SVGIG (reference sequence). V lost 0 bases and J lost 3, with 11 bases in between. The CDR3 runs to 14 residues.

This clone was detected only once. CDR3 loop: CASSYSGSSYGYTF. As DNA, the CDR3 is TGTGCCAGCAGTTACTCGGGCTCCAGCTATGGCTACACCTTC. The chain employs TRBV6-5 and TRBJ1-2, with D hard to call. Per the germline V gene, CDR1 is MNHEY and CDR2 is SVGAGI. Between the trimmed V and J ends, which lost 0 bases and 4 bases, there was a span of 9 bases. The CDR3 has 14 residues.

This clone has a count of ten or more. CDR3 protein: CASSFGGSPTEKLFF. The CDR3 bases are TGTGCCAGCAGCTTCGGGGGCAGCCCAACGGAAAAACTGTTTTTT. The chain couples TRBV9 to TRBJ1-4; possible D gene TRBD1, 6 bases. The V and J ends lost 4 bases and 8 bases respectively, with 18 bases between them. The CDR3 contains 15 residues. Germline V CDR1 and CDR2: SGDLS, YYNGEE.

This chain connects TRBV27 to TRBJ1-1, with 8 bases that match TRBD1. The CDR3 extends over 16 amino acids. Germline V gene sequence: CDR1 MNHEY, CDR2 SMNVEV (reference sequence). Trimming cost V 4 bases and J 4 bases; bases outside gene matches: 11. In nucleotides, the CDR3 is TGTGCCAGCAGTTCAGGGGGCGTAGCGATGGGCACTGAAGCTTTCTTT. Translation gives CASSSGGVAMGTEAFF.

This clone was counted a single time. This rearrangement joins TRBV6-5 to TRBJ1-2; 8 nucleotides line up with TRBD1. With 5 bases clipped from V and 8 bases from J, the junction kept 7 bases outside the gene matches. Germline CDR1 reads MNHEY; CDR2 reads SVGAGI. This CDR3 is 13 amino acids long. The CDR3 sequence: CASSPDRAYGYTF. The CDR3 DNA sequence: TGTGCCAGCAGTCCGGACAGGGCGTACGGCTACACCTTC.